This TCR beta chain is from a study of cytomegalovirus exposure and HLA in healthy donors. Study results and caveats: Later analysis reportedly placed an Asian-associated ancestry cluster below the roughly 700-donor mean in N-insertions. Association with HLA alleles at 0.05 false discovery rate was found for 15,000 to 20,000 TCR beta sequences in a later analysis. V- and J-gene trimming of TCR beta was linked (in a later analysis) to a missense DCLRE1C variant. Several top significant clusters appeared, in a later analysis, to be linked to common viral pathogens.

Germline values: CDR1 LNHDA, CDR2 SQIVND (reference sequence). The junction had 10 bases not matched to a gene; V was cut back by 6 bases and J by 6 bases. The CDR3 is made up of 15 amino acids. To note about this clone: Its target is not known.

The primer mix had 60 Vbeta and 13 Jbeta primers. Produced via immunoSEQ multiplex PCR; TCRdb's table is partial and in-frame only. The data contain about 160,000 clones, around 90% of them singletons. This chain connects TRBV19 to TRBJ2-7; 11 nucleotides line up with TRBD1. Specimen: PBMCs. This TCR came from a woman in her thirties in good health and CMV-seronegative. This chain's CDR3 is CASRPTGTGGVEQYF. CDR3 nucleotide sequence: TGTGCCAGTAGACCAACCGGGACAGGGGGAGTCGAGCAGTACTTC.